Below are 14 T cell receptor beta chains sequenced from a single sample in a study of OX40 agonist ivuxolimab in advanced cancers. Clones were sequenced by immunoSEQ multiplex PCR, and TCRdb holds only the in-frame ones, with some missing. The table has 20,000 to 25,000 clones, approximately 82% seen once. The sequencing here drew on CD4+ or CD8+ T cells sorted from blood, taken in a trial of the OX40 agonist ivuxolimab. These receptors came from an adult with an advanced solid tumor such as melanoma, head and neck, liver or kidney cancer.

The rearrangement uses TRBV11-2 and TRBJ1-2, with a weak D call TRBD1 (5 bases). CDR1 SGHAT and CDR2 FQNNGV come from the germline V gene. The CDR3 sequence is 14 residues long. V gave up 5 bases and J gave up 6 bases, with 16 bases separating them. As DNA, the CDR3 is TGTGCCAGCAGCCAGGGAGGGTCCACCCATGGCTACACCTTC. Encoded protein: CASSQGGSTHGYTF.

The rearrangement links TRBV7-8 to TRBJ2-6, with D unclear. The V end lost 0 bases, the J end lost 0 bases, and 3 bases lay between the germline ends. The CDR3 sequence is 15 residues long. The V gene's germline CDR1 is SGHVS and CDR2 FQNEAQ. The CDR3 DNA sequence: TGTGCCAGCAGCTTAGCTGTCTCTGGGGCCAACGTCCTGACTTTC. Its translation: CASSLAVSGANVLTF.

The chain couples TRBV27 to TRBJ2-2; D unresolved. Trimming took off 4 bases at V and 6 bases at J, with 12 bases between the two ends. The CDR3 is 14 amino acids. Germline V lookup: CDR1 MNHEY, CDR2 SMNVEV (reference sequence). DNA of the CDR3: TGTGCCAGCAGTTGGTTCGGCGCGGCCGGGGAGCTGTTTTTT. The encoded protein is CASSWFGAAGELFF.

This clone was seen just once. The chain employs TRBV10-1 and TRBJ2-1, with 8 bases identical to TRBD1. Trimming took 2 bases from V and 16 from J; bases not matched to a gene: 13. The germline gives CDR1 WNHNN, CDR2 SYGVQD (reference sequence). This CDR3 is 14 amino acids long. The CDR3 loop is CASSEPPRAGGDFF. For the CDR3, the DNA is TGCGCCAGCAGTGAGCCCCCCAGGGCAGGGGGCGATTTCTTC.

This clone was seen only a few times. The chain combines TRBV2 with TRBJ1-5; D call uncertain. The CDR3 is 14 residues long. The V gene lost 3 bases and the J gene lost 6 bases, with 12 bases spanning the gap. Per germline, CDR1 SNHLY and CDR2 FYNNEI. The CDR3 coding sequence is TGTGCCAGCAGTGACTGGAGGGAGGGTCAGCCCCAGCATTTT. This codes for CASSDWREGQPQHF.

As regards this clone: Its ends do not fully match the called genes, so a read error is possible. The same CDR3 arises from other DNA sequences in this sample as well. The genes are TRBV7-9 and TRBJ1-1; a possible D gene is TRBD1 (6 bases). Germline CDR1 is SEHNR and CDR2 is FQNEAQ (reference sequence). This CDR3 is built from 13 residues. The CDR3 DNA is TGCGCCAGCAGCTTCTCAGGGGTCACTGAAGCTTTCTTT. It yields the protein CASSFSGVTEAFF. Combining the CDR3 with reference TRBV7-9 and TRBJ1-1 gives the whole variable domain DTGVSQNPRHKITKRGQNVTFRCDPISEHNRLYWYRQTLGQGPEFLTYFQNEAQLEKSRLLSDRFSAERPKGSFSTLEIQRTEQGDSAMYLCASSFSGVTEAFFGQGTRLTVV.

V gene TRBV25-1 combines with J gene TRBJ1-6; TRBD1 aligns across 11 bases. The CDR3 sequence is 14 residues long. The junction had 3 bases not matched to a gene; V was cut back by 5 bases and J by 9 bases. Germline CDR1 and CDR2: MGHDK and SYGVNS. The CDR3 is CASSLGTGGSPLHF. CDR3 DNA: TGTGCCAGCAGTCTGGGGACAGGGGGTTCACCCCTCCACTTT.

This chain joins TRBV7-2 and TRBJ2-1; 7 positions agree with TRBD1. The trim removed 5 bases at V and 7 bases at J, leaving 14 bases unmatched. The CDR3 is made up of 16 amino acids. The germline gives CDR1 SGHTA, CDR2 FQGNSA. The CDR3: CASSTNLRQGWNEQFF. The CDR3 DNA sequence: TGTGCCAGCAGCACAAATTTGAGACAGGGATGGAATGAGCAGTTCTTC.

The chain uses TRBV19 and TRBJ2-1; D remains unclear. The CDR3 has 15 residues. Germline CDR1 LNHDA, CDR2 SQIVND (reference sequence). Trimming took 4 bases from V and 0 from J, leaving 10 bases between them. CDR3 loop: CASSTFTDSYNEQFF. DNA for the CDR3: TGTGCCAGTAGTACCTTTACTGACTCCTACAATGAGCAGTTCTTC.

The genes are TRBV9 and TRBJ1-2; no clear D gene. The CDR3 contains 16 residues. Trimming removed 0 bases from V and 1 base from J, with 13 bases in between. Germline lookup yields CDR1 SGDLS and CDR2 YYNGEE. The CDR3 sequence is CASSVEGKASNYGYTF. Here the CDR3 DNA reads TGTGCCAGCAGCGTAGAGGGCAAGGCGAGTAACTATGGCTACACCTTC.

The chain carries TRBV27 and TRBJ2-1; D might be TRBD1 (7 bases). CDR3 length equals 17 residues. From germline, CDR1 is MNHEY and CDR2 SMNVEV (reference sequence). V gave up 5 bases and J gave up 0 bases, with 17 bases separating them. CDR3 nucleotide sequence: TGTGCCAGCAGTCCCTTGGCAGGGGGGCCCTCCTACAATGAGCAGTTCTTC. Protein sequence: CASSPLAGGPSYNEQFF.

The chain couples TRBV5-1 to TRBJ1-1; D is undetermined. Trimming took off 0 bases at V and 7 bases at J, with 16 bases between the two ends. Per germline, CDR1 SGHRS and CDR2 YFSETQ. The CDR3 extends over 15 amino acids. In nucleotides, the CDR3 is TGCGCCAGCAGCTTGGAGCGTGAAGGGCTAGGTGAAGCTTTCTTT. Protein: CASSLEREGLGEAFF.

V usage is TRBV18 and J usage is TRBJ2-1; D call uncertain. V lost 6 bases and J lost 3, with 15 bases in between. Germline lookup yields CDR1 KGHSH and CDR2 LQKENI. The CDR3 spans 15 residues. CDR3 protein: CASSPGVVNYNEQFF. The CDR3 nucleotides are TGTGCCAGCTCCCCTGGGGTCGTAAACTACAATGAGCAGTTCTTC.

In nucleotides, the CDR3 is TGTGCCAGCAGAAGCGGGGGCTACGAGCAGTACTTC. It specifies CASRSGGYEQYF. The chain uses TRBV13 and TRBJ2-7; 8 positions match TRBD2. The J segment lost 3 bases and the V segment lost 6 bases, leaving 1 base of the junction unmatched. The CDR3 contains 12 residues. In germline, CDR1 is PRHDT, CDR2 FYEKMQ (reference sequence). The full variable domain, in which reference TRBV13 and TRBJ2-7 provide the parts outside the CDR3, is AAGVIQSPRHLIKEKRETATLKCYPIPRHDTVYWYQQGPGQDPQFLISFYEKMQSDKGSIPDRFSAQQFSDYHSELNMSSLELGDSALYFCASRSGGYEQYFGPGTRLTVT.